The rows below give T cell receptor beta chains drawn from one sample of a study of beta chain features in type 1 diabetes. The table came from immunoSEQ multiplex PCR; TCRdb's copy has only in-frame clones and leaves some out. The sample has a few hundred thousand clones, 15% to 20% seen once. Sequences were obtained from naive CD4+ T cells from blood. These receptor sequences come from a young man with type 1 diabetes. CDR3s include the opening cysteine and the closing phenylalanine or tryptophan. The D gene is left open where the match is weak. Clone sizes are given selectively: once, few, many, or a class where the clone is expanded.

j_call | v_call | clone_size | d_call | cdr3_aa | cdr3_nt
TRBJ2-1 | TRBV10-3 | - | - | CAISELQGSYNEQFF | TGTGCCATCAGTGAACTGCAAGGCTCCTACAATGAGCAGTTCTTC
TRBJ2-1 | TRBV25-1 | - | - | CASSDPSVIEQFF | TGTGCCAGCAGTGATCCCAGTGTTATTGAGCAGTTCTTC
TRBJ2-1 | TRBV7-9 | - | - | CASSLDYNEQFF | TGTGCCAGCAGCTTGGACTACAATGAGCAGTTCTTC
TRBJ2-6 | TRBV18 | - | - | CASSPQRRVSGANVLTF | TGTGCCAGCTCACCACAGCGAAGGGTCTCTGGGGCCAACGTCCTGACTTTC
TRBJ1-1 | TRBV29-1 | - | - | CSVERTMNTEAFF | TGCAGCGTTGAGAGAACGATGAACACTGAAGCTTTCTTT
TRBJ1-2 | TRBV4-1 | few | TRBD1 | CASSQVDRDYGYTF | TGCGCCAGCAGCCAAGTCGACAGGGACTATGGCTACACCTTC
TRBJ2-7 | TRBV7-2 | once | - | CASSPGMYEQYF | TGTGCCAGCAGCCCAGGGATGTACGAGCAGTACTTC
TRBJ2-1 | TRBV18 | - | - | CASSPPIGTGYNEQFF | TGTGCCAGCTCACCACCGATAGGGACTGGTTACAATGAGCAGTTCTTC
TRBJ2-7 | TRBV28 | - | - | CASSQGGYNEQYF | TGTGCCAGCAGCCAAGGGGGTTACAACGAGCAGTACTTC
TRBJ2-2 | TRBV7-2 | few | - | CASTPGTRYTGELFF | TGTGCCAGCACCCCCGGGACTCGGTACACCGGGGAGCTGTTTTTT
TRBJ2-7 | TRBV7-9 | - | - | CASSFSDRPNYEQYF | TGTGCCAGCAGCTTCAGTGACAGGCCCAACTACGAGCAGTACTTC
TRBJ2-3 | TRBV9 | - | - | CASSVETGTDTQYF | TGTGCCAGCAGCGTAGAGACGGGCACAGATACGCAGTATTTT
TRBJ2-5 | TRBV9 | - | TRBD2 | CASSVTSGPAETQYF | TGTGCCAGCAGCGTAACTAGCGGGCCCGCAGAGACCCAGTACTTC
TRBJ2-3 | TRBV27 | - | - | CASSLWRGRTDTQYF | TGTGCCAGCAGTTTATGGCGGGGCCGCACAGATACGCAGTATTTT
TRBJ2-5 | TRBV7-2 | few | - | CATGGDGSKTQYF | TGTGCCACAGGAGGGGACGGGTCCAAGACCCAGTACTTC
TRBJ2-3 | TRBV5-1 | - | - | CASSPTGNTDTQYF | TGCGCCAGCAGCCCCACAGGGAACACAGATACGCAGTATTTT
TRBJ2-5 | TRBV28 | - | - | CASVSGSIKVYF | TGTGCCAGCGTATCCGGGAGTATAAAGGTGTACTTC
TRBJ2-5 | TRBV5-1 | - | - | CASSSVMQGRETQYF | TGCGCCAGCAGCTCGGTTATGCAGGGAAGGGAGACCCAGTACTTC
TRBJ2-7 | TRBV28 | - | TRBD1 | CATSGTVYEQYF | TGTGCCACCTCCGGGACAGTCTACGAGCAGTACTTC
TRBJ2-1 | TRBV7-8 | few | - | CASSPLGGQRDNEQFF | TGTGCCAGCAGCCCTCTAGGCGGACAGAGAGACAATGAGCAGTTCTTC
TRBJ1-1 | TRBV18 | - | TRBD1 | CASSLQGAFDAFF | TGTGCCAGCTCACTACAGGGGGCTTTTGATGCTTTCTTT
TRBJ2-5 | TRBV30 | - | TRBD2 | CAWGITSGTQYF | TGTGCCTGGGGGATTACTAGCGGGACCCAGTACTTC
TRBJ1-2 | TRBV30 | - | - | CAWTGTNWLRGYTF | TGTGCCTGGACTGGGACCAACTGGTTACGTGGCTACACCTTC
TRBJ2-1 | TRBV5-4 | - | - | CASSPVGGNEQFF | TGTGCCAGCAGTCCAGTTGGAGGCAATGAGCAGTTCTTC
TRBJ2-3 | TRBV30 | few | TRBD1 | CAWRTPGQGIQYF | TGTGCCTGGAGGACCCCGGGACAGGGGATTCAGTATTTT
TRBJ1-1 | TRBV10-3 | - | - | CAISAPGDTEAFF | TGTGCCATCAGTGCTCCCGGGGACACTGAAGCTTTCTTT
TRBJ2-5 | TRBV7-2 | once | - | CASSPGRFEETQYF | TGTGCCAGCAGCCCAGGGAGGTTTGAAGAGACCCAGTACTTC
TRBJ1-4 | TRBV21-1 | few | - | CASSLAGDYEFNEKLFF | TGTGCCAGCAGCCTGGCGGGTGACTATGAGTTTAATGAAAAACTGTTTTTT
TRBJ2-3 | TRBV29-1 | - | TRBD1 | CSVDRTGGTDTQYF | TGCAGCGTTGATCGGACAGGGGGCACAGATACGCAGTATTTT
TRBJ2-5 | TRBV29-1 | few | - | CSVTGRGVISQETQYF | TGCAGCGTTACGGGCAGGGGGGTTATTTCCCAAGAGACCCAGTACTTC
TRBJ2-1 | TRBV5-4 | - | TRBD2 | CASGTRGNEQFF | TGTGCCAGCGGGACTAGGGGCAATGAGCAGTTCTTC
TRBJ2-7 | TRBV28 | - | TRBD1 | CASRNGQGETYEQYF | TGTGCCAGCAGAAACGGACAGGGGGAGACCTACGAGCAGTACTTC
TRBJ1-3 | TRBV25-1 | - | TRBD1 | CASRPPDRGSGNTIYF | TGTGCCAGCAGGCCTCCGGACAGGGGGTCGGGAAACACCATATATTTT
TRBJ2-7 | TRBV15 | - | - | CATSRAGYEQYF | TGTGCCACCAGCAGAGCAGGATACGAGCAGTACTTC
TRBJ1-1 | TRBV29-1 | - | - | CSVAMGYTEAFF | TGCAGCGTTGCGATGGGGTACACTGAAGCTTTCTTT
TRBJ2-5 | TRBV5-1 | few | TRBD2 | CASSLGSSGREETQYF | TGCGCCAGCAGCTTGGGTTCTAGCGGGAGAGAAGAGACCCAGTACTTC
TRBJ2-1 | TRBV7-2 | - | - | CASSTNSYNEQFF | TGTGCCAGCAGCACAAACTCCTACAATGAGCAGTTCTTC
TRBJ2-7 | TRBV2 | - | TRBD1 | CASSEARDRAYEQYF | TGTGCCAGCAGTGAAGCAAGGGACAGGGCCTACGAGCAGTACTTC
TRBJ2-3 | TRBV7-9 | few | TRBD2 | CASSPGLGSTDTQYF | TGTGCCAGCAGCCCAGGACTAGGGAGCACAGATACGCAGTATTTT
TRBJ2-1 | TRBV28 | - | TRBD1 | CASTGQGRRTFF | TGTGCCAGTACAGGACAGGGAAGGAGAACGTTCTTC
TRBJ2-1 | TRBV30 | few | - | CAWSSTSGIEQFF | TGTGCCTGGAGTTCGACTAGTGGGATTGAGCAGTTCTTC
TRBJ1-1 | TRBV29-1 | - | TRBD1 | CSVEYRGRFGTEAFF | TGCAGCGTTGAATACAGGGGGCGATTCGGCACTGAAGCTTTCTTT
TRBJ2-3 | TRBV2 | few | - | CASSERELGVSTDTQYF | TGTGCCAGCAGTGAGAGGGAATTAGGGGTGAGCACAGATACGCAGTATTTT
TRBJ2-5 | TRBV5-1 | few | TRBD2 | CASSLGTSGSLQETQYF | TGCGCCAGCAGCTTGGGGACTAGCGGGAGCCTTCAAGAGACCCAGTACTTC
TRBJ2-3 | TRBV9 | few | TRBD1 | CASSQGQGVDTQYF | TGTGCCAGCAGCCAGGGACAGGGAGTGGATACGCAGTATTTT
TRBJ2-5 | TRBV7-9 | - | - | CASQRETQYF | TGTGCCAGCCAGAGAGAGACCCAGTACTTC
TRBJ2-4 | TRBV15 | once | - | CATSRPVERNIQYF | TGTGCCACCAGCCGCCCAGTTGAGAGAAACATTCAGTACTTC
TRBJ2-7 | TRBV18 | - | - | CASSPPGYEQYF | TGTGCCAGCTCACCTCCAGGGTACGAGCAGTACTTC
TRBJ2-5 | TRBV4-1 | few | - | CASSRFKNQGETQYF | TGCGCCAGCAGCCGTTTCAAGAACCAGGGAGAGACCCAGTACTTC
TRBJ2-3 | TRBV7-3 | - | - | CASSISLLSTDTQYF | TGTGCCAGCAGCATTTCCCTCCTCAGCACAGATACGCAGTATTTT
TRBJ1-5 | TRBV27 | few | - | CASSLSEDQPQHF | TGTGCCAGCAGCTTGTCAGAGGATCAGCCCCAGCATTTT
TRBJ1-5 | TRBV15 | - | TRBD1 | CATRQGINNQPQHF | TGTGCCACTCGACAGGGGATAAACAATCAGCCCCAGCATTTT